These T cell receptor beta chains were read from a single sample in a study of tumor-infiltrating lymphocytes in glioblastoma multiforme. MiXCR, run by TCRdb on the multiplex PCR reads, gives a single entry per CDR3 protein. This table has around 33,000 distinct CDR3 sequences, more than 55% appearing once. Source material: brain tumor tissue. Receptors originate from a male donor with glioblastoma. CDR3s include the opening cysteine and the closing phenylalanine or tryptophan. The D gene is left open where the match is weak. Clone size appears in some rows only: once, few, many, or a class for an expanded clone.

TRBJ1-4 | - | TRBV5-4 | - | TGTGCCGGCAACTTGGAACAGGGCGATGAAAAACTGTTTTTT | CAGNLEQGDEKLFF
TRBJ2-2 | - | TRBV5-5 | - | TGTGCCAGCAGCGTGTTTAGCGGTACCAGCACCGGGGAGCTGCTTTTT | CASSVFSGTSTGELLF
TRBJ2-7 | - | TRBV20-1 | - | TGCAGTTCCTCATCAGAGTGGTACGAACAGTACTTC | CSSSSEWYEQYF
TRBJ2-2 | - | TRBV11-2 | - | TGTGCCAGCACCCCCTCATTCGGCCAAGGGCTAACGGTAAACACCCGGGAGCTGTTTTTC | CASTPSFGQGLTVNTRELFF
TRBJ1-1 | - | TRBV12-3/TRBV12-4 | - | TGTGCCAAACGGCATGTGAGCACTGAAGCGTTCTTT | CAKRHVSTEAFF
TRBJ2-5 | - | TRBV20-1 | TRBD2 | TGCAGTGCTAGAGACCGACTAGCGGGAGGACAAGAGACCCGGTACTTC | CSARDRLAGGQETRYF
TRBJ1-4 | many | TRBV5-1 | - | TGCGCCAGCAGCTTGTCTGGGAGTAGTGAAAAACTGTTTTTT | CASSLSGSSEKLFF
TRBJ1-5 | - | TRBV6-5 | - | TGTGCCAGCAGCCGAGACTGGGAGGGACAGCCCCAGCATTTT | CASSRDWEGQPQHF
TRBJ2-1 | many | TRBV7-3 | - | TGTGCCAGCAGCTCCCGAGGAGATGAGCAGTTCTTC | CASSSRGDEQFF
TRBJ2-2 | - | TRBV4-2 | TRBD1 | TGCGCCAGCAGCCCCCGTGCCGGACAGGGCGGCGGCGGGGAGCTGGTTTTT | CASSPRAGQGGGGELVF
TRBJ2-7 | few | TRBV20-1 | - | TGCGGTGCTAGAGAAGGGGCTTCGGAGGGTTGCGAGCAGTACTTC | CGAREGASEGCEQYF
TRBJ2-7 | - | TRBV13 | - | TGTGCCAGCAGCTTAGCGGATACTAACAACCACCCGTCCGAGCAGTACTTC | CASSLADTNNHPSEQYF
TRBJ2-7 | - | TRBV20-1 | TRBD2 | TGCAGTGCTAGAGAAGGGACTTCGGGGGACTATGAGCAGTACTTC | CSAREGTSGDYEQYF
TRBJ2-1 | - | TRBV24-1 | - | TGTGCCACCAGTGATTTGCGGTCCGATGGGGAGCTCTACAATCCGGAGGGGCAGTTCTTC | CATSDLRSDGELYNPEGQFF
TRBJ2-1 | many | TRBV4-1 | - | TGCGCCAGCAGCCCTTTAAGCAGGGCATTGGACAATGAGCAGTTCTTC | CASSPLSRALDNEQFF
TRBJ2-7 | few | TRBV11-2 | - | TGTGTTAGCAGCTTCTCTAGCCTAGCACTATACGAGCAGTACTTT | CVSSFSSLALYEQYF
TRBJ2-5 | once | TRBV11-2 | TRBD2 | TGTGCCAGCAGCACCCCAGGACTAGTGGGAGCGGATACCCAGTACTTC | CASSTPGLVGADTQYF
TRBJ2-4 | - | TRBV4-2 | - | TGTGCCAGCAGCCAATGGCGAGGGAATGACATTCAGTACTTC | CASSQWRGNDIQYF